These 22 T cell receptor beta chains share one sample of origin, sequenced in a study of T cell responses to AZD1222 COVID-19 vaccine (dated by TCRdb to the early 2020s). This specimen's time point label, interpreted: baseline before first vaccination. To prepare the library, the immunoSEQ multiplex PCR assay was applied. Entries here come from immuneACCESS through TCRdb and include only in-frame sequences with V and J called. Some clones fail to appear in such tables; in the studies checked, an unresolved V gene covers under half of the shortfall, and the cause of the remainder is unknown. The sample table records more than 75,000 clones; approximately 91% of these occur just once. The ten largest clones take up 7.5% of the sample. The sequencing here drew on peripheral blood, taken on day 0 of AZD1222 vaccination. The origin of the receptors is an adult in good health.

The CDR3 nucleotides are TGTGCCAGCAGCCGACTGTCGGGACTCCTGAACGGGCCCCTCCACTTT. It yields the protein CASSRLSGLLNGPLHF. The rearrangement joins TRBV14 to TRBJ1-6; D is possibly TRBD1 (5 bases). This CDR3 comprises 16 residues. CDR1 is SGHDN and CDR2 is FVKESK in the germline V gene. V was cut by 4 bases and J by 13 bases, with 23 bases left in between.

The chain carries TRBV7-2 and TRBJ2-7; 8 bases align to TRBD2. V trimming: 4 bases; J trimming: 5 bases; junction bases outside the gene matches: 4. This CDR3 comprises 13 residues. Germline CDR1 is SGHTA and CDR2 is FQGNSA. The CDR3 sequence is CASSYSGDHEQYF. The DNA of the CDR3 is TGTGCCAGCAGCTATAGCGGGGACCACGAGCAGTACTTC.

The chain joins TRBV5-1 to TRBJ2-3, with D perhaps TRBD1 (6 bases). Germline values: CDR1 SGHRS, CDR2 YFSETQ. This CDR3 region has 15 residues. V lost 4 bases and J 0 bases, leaving 12 bases between the germline ends. As DNA, the CDR3 is TGCGCCAGCAGCCCGAACAGGGTTAGCACAGATACGCAGTATTTT. Protein: CASSPNRVSTDTQYF.

There are a few counts of this clone. This sequence joins TRBV2 and TRBJ1-5, with TRBD1 identical over 8 bases. This CDR3 is built from 14 residues. V shed 4 bases, J shed 7 bases, and the junction held 6 bases outside the gene matches. The germline gives CDR1 SNHLY, CDR2 FYNNEI. The CDR3 here is CASSGTGSGQPQHF. The CDR3 DNA reads as TGTGCCAGCAGTGGGACAGGGTCTGGGCAGCCCCAGCATTTT.

The rearrangement joins TRBV5-6 to TRBJ2-7, with D possibly matching TRBD2 (5 bases). Deletions cut 4 bases from V and 6 bases from J, with 11 bases between. The CDR3 loop spans 12 amino acids. Germline CDR1 is SGHDT and CDR2 is YYEEEE. The CDR3 region has the DNA TGTGCCAGCAGCGACCGGACTCGCGAGCAGTACTTC. It codes for CASSDRTREQYF.

The chain is built from TRBV10-3 and TRBJ2-1; D is perhaps TRBD1 (5 bases). Trimming removed 8 bases at V and 1 base at J, with 15 bases between. Germline-derived CDR1 and CDR2 are ENHRY and SYGVKD. The CDR3 runs 15 residues. The CDR3, as DNA: TGTGCCATCCGCTCGGGCAGGGAATCCTACAATGAGCAGTTCTTC. Protein: CAIRSGRESYNEQFF.

This CDR3 reads CASSSPGQGFYGYTF. CDR3 in DNA: TGCGCCAGCAGCTCTCCGGGACAGGGGTTCTATGGCTACACCTTC. The chain recombines TRBV5-1 with TRBJ1-2; 10 nucleotides agree with TRBD1. The CDR3 runs 15 residues. V dropped 3 bases and J dropped 4; count of bases not matched to a gene: 6. The germline gives CDR1 SGHRS, CDR2 YFSETQ.

The chain has TRBV9 and TRBJ2-4; TRBD1 aligns across 9 bases. With 0 bases clipped from V and 6 bases from J, the junction kept 4 bases outside the gene matches. This CDR3 is built from 15 residues. Germline CDR1 SGDLS, CDR2 YYNGEE. The CDR3 bases are TGTGCCAGCAGCGTAGCTGGGGGACAGGGAAACATTCAGTACTTC. This gives the protein CASSVAGGQGNIQYF.

The chain uses TRBV25-1 and TRBJ2-7, with a tentative D call TRBD1 (5 bases). Germline assignment: CDR1 MGHDK and CDR2 SYGVNS. Trimming left V 8 bases short and J 3 bases short, with 14 bases between. CDR3 length: 13 amino acids. The CDR3 here is CASGLGDGYEQYF. CDR3 bases: TGTGCCAGCGGCCTAGGGGATGGCTACGAGCAGTACTTC.

This clone was recorded once. This chain joins TRBV15 and TRBJ2-7; TRBD2 matches 7 bases. CDR3 length: 15 amino acids. Germline trimming cut 6 bases from V and 0 bases from J; bases unmatched to any gene: 8. Per germline, CDR1 LNHNV and CDR2 YYDKDF (reference sequence). CDR3 DNA sequence: TGTGCCACCAGACCCGAGCGGGGATTCTCCTACGAGCAGTACTTC. Protein sequence: CATRPERGFSYEQYF.

CDR3 nucleotides: TGTGCCAGCAGTTTGAGTACAGGGCAGGGGGGCTACACCTTC. Protein: CASSLSTGQGGYTF. This chain joins TRBV28 and TRBJ1-2; perhaps TRBD1 as D (6 bases). Germline V gene sequence: CDR1 MDHEN, CDR2 SYDVKM. The ends were cut back, 3 bases at V and 8 bases at J, with 16 bases in the middle. The CDR3 totals 14 residues.

The J gene is TRBJ1-2, the V gene TRBV7-9, with a possible D match to TRBD1 (6 bases). The germline V and J ends were trimmed by 1 base and 3 bases, with 15 bases remaining between them. This CDR3 has 16 amino acids. Per germline, CDR1 SEHNR and CDR2 FQNEAQ (reference sequence). For the CDR3, the DNA is TGTGCCAGCAGCTTAGGAGGGGGGCGCCGAGACTATGGCTACACCTTC. It translates to CASSLGGGRRDYGYTF.

This chain uses TRBV5-1 with TRBJ1-1; no clear D. The V and J ends lost 0 bases and 2 bases respectively, with 11 bases between them. The CDR3 consists of 15 residues. The germline V gene encodes CDR1 SGHRS and CDR2 YFSETQ. The CDR3 DNA reads TGCGCCAGCAGCTTGGTGAGGGTCGGAAACACTGAAGCTTTCTTT. Protein product: CASSLVRVGNTEAFF. Filled out from reference TRBV5-1 and TRBJ1-1, the complete variable domain reads KAGVTQTPRYLIKTRGQQVTLSCSPISGHRSVSWYQQTPGQGLQFLFEYFSETQRNKGNFPGRFSGRQFSNSRSEMNVSTLELGDSALYLCASSLVRVGNTEAFFGQGTRLTVV.

The chain couples TRBV7-8 to TRBJ2-5; tentative D call: TRBD2 (5 bases). V lost 3 bases to trimming and J lost 5 bases, with 13 bases between them. Germline V lookup: CDR1 SGHVS, CDR2 FQNEAQ. CDR3 length: 14 amino acids. This CDR3 reads CASSFQAVGETQYF. As DNA, the CDR3 is TGTGCCAGCAGCTTTCAAGCGGTAGGGGAGACCCAGTACTTC.

The CDR3 is CASSWTGSETQYF. The CDR3 DNA sequence: TGTGCCAGCAGTTGGACAGGTTCGGAGACCCAGTACTTC. V and J are TRBV12-3 or TRBV12-4 and TRBJ2-5; the match to TRBD1 covers 7 bases. The CDR3 consists of 13 residues. V was pared by 4 bases and J by 5 bases, with 4 bases of the junction left unmatched.

This chain joins TRBV19 and TRBJ2-1, with TRBD1 matching over 7 bases. The junction had 10 bases not matched to a gene; V was cut back by 2 bases and J by 0 bases. The CDR3 has 18 residues. Germline CDR1 and CDR2: LNHDA and SQIVND (reference sequence). For the CDR3, the DNA is TGTGCCAGTAGTATATCGGCAGGGGGTAGTTTCTCCTACAATGAGCAGTTCTTC. Residues: CASSISAGGSFSYNEQFF.

This chain links TRBV28 with TRBJ1-1; no clear D. V lost 5 bases, J lost 5 bases, and 9 bases lay in between. The CDR3 loop spans 12 amino acids. Germline loops: CDR1 MDHEN, CDR2 SYDVKM. The CDR3 protein is CASSQFYTEAFF. The CDR3 nucleotides are TGTGCCAGCAGTCAATTCTATACTGAAGCTTTCTTT.

The chain is built from TRBV12-3 or TRBV12-4 and TRBJ2-3; D unresolved. This CDR3 has 12 residues. Trimming removed 5 bases from V and 9 bases from J, with 12 bases in between. The CDR3 protein is CASSLQKGTQYF. CDR3 DNA: TGTGCCAGCAGTCTTCAGAAGGGCACGCAGTATTTT.

The genes are TRBV9 and TRBJ1-1; unclear D gene. From germline, CDR1 is SGDLS and CDR2 YYNGEE. This CDR3 region has 13 residues. The V and J ends lost 2 bases and 0 bases respectively, with 5 bases between them. The CDR3 sequence: CASSVSLNTEAFF. In DNA, the CDR3 is TGTGCCAGCAGCGTGTCGCTGAACACTGAAGCTTTCTTT.

The J gene is TRBJ1-2, the V gene TRBV12-3 or TRBV12-4; D may be TRBD1 (5 bases). Trimming took off 8 bases at V and 1 base at J, with 8 bases between the two ends. CDR3 length equals 12 residues. CDR3 in amino acids: CASSGFNYGYTF. The CDR3 DNA follows: TGTGCCAGCTCAGGGTTTAACTATGGCTACACCTTC.

The rearrangement uses TRBV18 and TRBJ2-7; no clear D gene. The CDR3 totals 11 residues. The germline V gene has CDR1 KGHSH and CDR2 LQKENI. V was pared by 2 bases and J by 6 bases, with 5 bases between. DNA for the CDR3: TGTGCCAGCTCACCAGGGTTCGAGCAGTACTTC. It translates to CASSPGFEQYF. Looking up the rest from reference TRBV18 and TRBJ2-7 gives the full variable domain: NAGVMQNPRHLVRRRGQEARLRCSPMKGHSHVYWYRQLPEEGLKFMVYLQKENIIDESGMPKERFSAEFPKEGPSILRIQQVVRGDSAAYFCASSPGFEQYFGPGTRLTVT.

The chain uses TRBV5-1 and TRBJ2-1, with 7 bases that match TRBD1. Unmatched junction bases numbered 4, after V lost 4 bases and J lost 6 bases. Germline loops: CDR1 SGHRS, CDR2 YFSETQ. This CDR3 region has 13 residues. The DNA for the CDR3 is TGCGCCAGCAGCCAAGACAGGGTCAATGAGCAGTTCTTC. Its translation: CASSQDRVNEQFF.